One sample yielded the 30 T cell receptor beta chains listed below, sequenced in a study of blood T cell repertoires in COVID-19. The repertoire was sequenced with immunoSEQ multiplex PCR; TCRdb's copy has only in-frame clones and lacks some. The sample includes more than 45,000 clones, around 89% of them seen just once. Sequenced: peripheral blood. Receptor source: a man in his fifties or sixties with acute or convalescent COVID-19.

The gene calls are TRBV7-8 and TRBJ2-7; D ambiguous. CDR1 and CDR2 from the germline V gene are SGHVS and FQNEAQ. The ends were cut back, 1 base at V and 0 bases at J, with 13 bases in the middle. The CDR3 is 16 residues long. The CDR3 sequence: CASSLVENRLSYEQYF. The CDR3 DNA reads TGTGCCAGCAGCTTAGTAGAGAACCGACTCTCCTACGAGCAGTACTTC.

The chain couples TRBV14 to TRBJ2-7; 8 bases match TRBD1. Germline loops: CDR1 SGHDN, CDR2 FVKESK. The V and J ends lost 3 bases and 0 bases, in that order; junction bases with no gene match: 28. The CDR3 length is 23 residues. The CDR3 region is CASSHQRDRGHQEYFRISYEQYF. The CDR3 nucleotides are TGTGCCAGCAGCCATCAACGCGACAGGGGCCATCAGGAGTATTTCCGTATCTCCTACGAGCAGTACTTC.

This clone was seen more than once but under ten times. The chain carries TRBV27 and TRBJ1-6; 8 nucleotides agree with TRBD1. V dropped 2 bases and J dropped 0; count of bases not matched to a gene: 12. The germline CDR1 and CDR2 sequences are MNHEY and SMNVEV (reference sequence). The CDR3 runs to 20 residues. CDR3 sequence reads: CASSLKGRQGTSSYNSPLHF. The CDR3 coding sequence is TGTGCCAGCAGTTTAAAGGGTAGACAGGGGACGAGCTCCTATAATTCACCCCTCCACTTT.

This clone was seen only a few times. The chain uses TRBV5-1 and TRBJ1-5; 10 bases agree with TRBD1. The junction had 13 bases not matched to a gene; V was cut back by 8 bases and J by 2 bases. CDR1 SGHRS and CDR2 YFSETQ come from the germline V gene. The CDR3 has 17 residues. This chain's CDR3 is CARNRDRGNVGNQPQHF. The CDR3 region has the DNA TGCGCCAGGAACCGGGACAGGGGAAATGTGGGCAATCAGCCCCAGCATTTT.

The chain joins TRBV15 to TRBJ1-5, with D possibly being TRBD1 (5 bases). The germline V and J ends were trimmed by 1 base and 5 bases, with 15 bases remaining between them. Per the germline V gene, CDR1 is LNHNV and CDR2 is YYDKDF (reference sequence). The CDR3 spans 16 residues. The CDR3 loop is CATSRVTLDMYQPQHF. The CDR3 DNA sequence: TGTGCCACCAGCAGAGTCACCCTGGACATGTATCAGCCCCAGCATTTT.

The CDR3 DNA is TGCGCCAGCAGCTTAACAGGGGCAAAAGGCACAGATACGCAGTATTTT. The encoded protein is CASSLTGAKGTDTQYF. The chain couples TRBV5-1 to TRBJ2-3; 7 nucleotides agree with TRBD1. The trim removed 2 bases at V and 1 base at J, leaving 7 bases unmatched. Germline values: CDR1 SGHRS, CDR2 YFSETQ. The CDR3 loop spans 16 amino acids. The whole variable domain, remainder taken from reference TRBV5-1 and TRBJ2-3, is KAGVTQTPRYLIKTRGQQVTLSCSPISGHRSVSWYQQTPGQGLQFLFEYFSETQRNKGNFPGRFSGRQFSNSRSEMNVSTLELGDSALYLCASSLTGAKGTDTQYFGPGTRLTVL.

J is TRBJ1-2 and V is TRBV4-3; TRBD1 agrees at 10 bases. Germline assignment: CDR1 LGHNA and CDR2 YSLEER. CDR3 length: 15 residues. V dropped 1 base and J dropped 4; count of bases not matched to a gene: 3. The CDR3 sequence is CASSQATGGIYGYTF. CDR3 bases: TGCGCCAGCAGCCAAGCGACAGGGGGCATCTATGGCTACACCTTC.

The chain links TRBV6-5 to TRBJ2-1, with 11 positions matching TRBD2. Per germline, CDR1 MNHEY and CDR2 SVGAGI. The CDR3 is 15 residues long. The junction had 9 bases not matched to a gene; V was cut back by 8 bases and J by 6 bases. CDR3 sequence reads: CASWDSGRAPNEQFF. The CDR3 DNA follows: TGTGCCAGCTGGGATAGCGGGAGGGCCCCCAATGAGCAGTTCTTC.

The chain couples TRBV6-5 to TRBJ2-3, with D uncertain. Trimming pared 6 bases from V and 6 bases from J, leaving 13 bases between. From germline, CDR1 is MNHEY and CDR2 SVGAGI. The CDR3 sequence is 13 residues long. Written as DNA, the CDR3 is TGTGCCAGCAGCCTATCGGTGCCGGATACGCAGTATTTT. Amino acid sequence: CASSLSVPDTQYF.

V and J are TRBV11-3 and TRBJ2-5; D gene ambiguous. The CDR3 is 13 residues long. The V end lost 6 bases, the J end lost 1 base, and 9 bases lay between the germline ends. Germline CDR1 and CDR2: SGHNT and YENEEA. CDR3 sequence reads: CASSAGTQETQYF. The CDR3 nucleotides are TGTGCCAGCAGTGCAGGAACCCAAGAGACCCAGTACTTC. Drawing the rest from reference TRBV11-3 and TRBJ2-5, the complete variable domain is EAGVVQSPRYKIIEKKQPVAFWCNPISGHNTLYWYLQNLGQGPELLIRYENEEAVDDSQLPKDRFSAERLKGVDSTLKIQPAELGDSAVYLCASSAGTQETQYFGPGTRLLVL.

J is TRBJ1-1 and V is TRBV30, with D possibly being TRBD1 (5 bases). Trimming stripped 0 bases from V and 2 bases from J, with 7 bases between. The CDR3 has 13 amino acids. The germline V gene has CDR1 GTSNPN and CDR2 SVGIG (reference sequence). This chain's CDR3 is CAWSVQGNTEAFF. The CDR3 bases are TGTGCCTGGAGTGTCCAGGGAAACACTGAAGCTTTCTTT.

This clone was detected only once. The rearrangement uses TRBV7-2 and TRBJ2-5; TRBD2 aligns across 15 bases. The trim removed 5 bases at V and 5 bases at J, leaving 9 bases unmatched. CDR3 size: 17 residues. Germline lookup yields CDR1 SGHTA and CDR2 FQGNSA. The CDR3 DNA follows: TGTGCCAGCAGCAAATGGACTAGCGGGAGGGCCAGGGAGACCCAGTACTTC. Translation: CASSKWTSGRARETQYF.

This clone has a handful of counts. V is TRBV11-3 and J is TRBJ1-3; D uncertain. The CDR3 sequence is 15 residues long. Germline V gene sequence: CDR1 SGHNT, CDR2 YENEEA. Trimming removed 3 bases from V and 0 bases from J, with 9 bases in between. CDR3 DNA sequence: TGTGCCAGCAGCTTGGGAGGGTACTCTGGAAACACCATATATTTT. Its protein product is CASSLGGYSGNTIYF.

The rearrangement joins TRBV19 to TRBJ1-5; TRBD1 aligns across 8 bases. Germline V lookup: CDR1 LNHDA, CDR2 SQIVND (reference sequence). This CDR3 has 13 amino acids. With V trimmed by 5 bases and J by 5 bases, 2 bases remained unmatched. The CDR3 nucleotides are TGTGCCAGTAGTGGGACAGGAGATCAGCCCCAGCATTTT. It translates to CASSGTGDQPQHF. Together with reference TRBV19 and TRBJ1-5, the CDR3 gives the full variable domain: DGGITQSPKYLFRKEGQNVTLSCEQNLNHDAMYWYRQDPGQGLRLIYYSQIVNDFQKGDIAEGYSVSREKKESFPLTVTSAQKNPTAFYLCASSGTGDQPQHFGDGTRLSIL.

This chain uses TRBV7-2 with TRBJ2-4; 11 positions agree with TRBD1. CDR3 length equals 15 residues. Trimming cost V 9 bases and J 3 bases; bases outside gene matches: 7. In germline, CDR1 is SGHTA, CDR2 FQGNSA. The CDR3 here is CASSWGQGVKNIQYF. CDR3 DNA sequence: TGTGCCAGTTCTTGGGGACAGGGGGTCAAAAACATTCAGTACTTC.

V and J are TRBV4-3 and TRBJ2-7; 9 bases fit TRBD1. V was pared by 0 bases and J by 0 bases, with 9 bases of the junction left unmatched. From germline, CDR1 is LGHNA and CDR2 YSLEER. CDR3 length equals 18 residues. The CDR3 region is CASSQELNTGGLSYEQYF. CDR3 in DNA: TGCGCCAGCAGCCAAGAGCTCAACACAGGGGGCCTCTCCTACGAGCAGTACTTC.

The chain couples TRBV7-3 to TRBJ2-3; D uncertain. The CDR3 is made up of 16 amino acids. The germline CDR1 and CDR2 sequences are SGHTA and FQGTGA. The germline V and J ends were trimmed by 1 base and 0 bases, with 11 bases remaining between them. CDR3: CASSLNPPYSTDTQYF. The CDR3 bases are TGTGCCAGCAGCTTAAATCCTCCTTATAGCACAGATACGCAGTATTTT.

The V gene is TRBV19, the J gene TRBJ2-5, with TRBD1 identical over 8 bases. CDR1 and CDR2 (germline): LNHDA, SQIVND (reference sequence). CDR3 size: 15 residues. V lost 10 bases, J lost 3 bases, and 13 bases stayed unmatched. CDR3 coding DNA: TGTGCCACCTTAGACAGGGGAGGTCGGGAAGAGACCCAGTACTTC. This translates into CATLDRGGREETQYF.

The rearrangement links TRBV21-1 to TRBJ2-3; the D segment call TRBD1 is taken from the table without a DNA check. TRBV21-1 is reported as a pseudogene. The CDR3 is 18 residues long. CDR3 coding DNA: TGTGCCAGCAGCAAAGGTCGCGACAGGGTGGGATCCACAGATACGCAGTATTTT. Protein: CASSKGRDRVGSTDTQYF.

V is TRBV19 and J is TRBJ1-6; D perhaps matches TRBD1 (6 bases). Per the germline V gene, CDR1 is LNHDA and CDR2 is SQIVND (reference sequence). V lost 6 bases and J 9 bases, leaving 15 bases between the germline ends. The CDR3 is 14 amino acids. CDR3 in DNA: TGTGCCAGTAGACTACAGGGTCGTGGTTCACCCCTCCACTTT. Translation: CASRLQGRGSPLHF.

This clone came up once. The chain carries TRBV7-9 and TRBJ1-1; D is perhaps TRBD1 (6 bases). The CDR3 consists of 13 residues. Trimming left V 5 bases short and J 5 bases short, with 12 bases between. Germline CDR1 is SEHNR and CDR2 is FQNEAQ (reference sequence). DNA for the CDR3: TGTGCCAGCAGCCTTCAGGGGTTGACTGAAGCTTTCTTT. Translation: CASSLQGLTEAFF.

This rearrangement joins TRBV24-1 to TRBJ2-3, with 10 bases aligning to TRBD1. The CDR3 has 14 residues. The V gene end was trimmed by 7 bases and the J gene end by 3 bases; junction bases not matched to a gene: 3. CDR1 and CDR2 (germline): KGHDR, SFDVKD. CDR3 residues: CATRPGQGTDTQYF. The DNA for the CDR3 is TGTGCCACCAGACCGGGACAGGGGACAGATACGCAGTATTTT.

This chain connects TRBV2 to TRBJ2-5, with 8 bases matching TRBD1. The trim removed 6 bases at V and 4 bases at J, leaving 7 bases unmatched. The CDR3 spans 14 residues. Germline V lookup: CDR1 SNHLY, CDR2 FYNNEI. In DNA, the CDR3 is TGTGCCAGCAGCGACGACAGGGGTAGAGAGACCCAGTACTTC. This codes for CASSDDRGRETQYF.

This chain uses TRBV19 with TRBJ2-1; TRBD1 matches 10 bases. CDR3 length: 14 amino acids. V was pared by 3 bases and J by 7 bases, with 3 bases of the junction left unmatched. Per the germline V gene, CDR1 is LNHDA and CDR2 is SQIVND (reference sequence). The chain's CDR3 is CASSIRGQGNEQFF. CDR3 sequence (DNA): TGTGCCAGTAGTATTAGGGGACAGGGGAATGAGCAGTTCTTC.

CDR3 residues: CASSLGHMNTEAFF. The CDR3 coding sequence is TGTGCCAGCAGCTTAGGGCATATGAACACTGAAGCTTTCTTT. The V and J genes are TRBV7-8 and TRBJ1-1; no reliable D call. Between the trimmed V and J ends, which lost 1 base and 0 bases, there was a span of 6 bases. The CDR3 is 14 amino acids. Germline CDR1 and CDR2: SGHVS and FQNEAQ.

V gene TRBV30 combines with J gene TRBJ2-2; weak D call: TRBD1 (5 bases). Germline assignment: CDR1 GTSNPN and CDR2 SVGIG (reference sequence). The CDR3 length is 15 residues. The V end lost 2 bases, the J end lost 1 base, and 11 bases lay between the germline ends. CDR3 in amino acids: CAWSTRQKNTGELFF. CDR3 nucleotides: TGTGCCTGGAGTACCAGACAGAAGAACACCGGGGAGCTGTTTTTT.

This chain joins TRBV11-2 and TRBJ2-2, with D uncertain. Between the trimmed V and J ends, which lost 2 bases and 4 bases, there was a span of 5 bases. There are 13 residues in the CDR3. Germline V gene data show CDR1 as SGHAT and CDR2 as FQNNGV. CDR3 nucleotide sequence: TGTGCCAGCAGCTTATCAGGCACCGGGGAGCTGTTTTTT. Residues: CASSLSGTGELFF.

This rearrangement joins TRBV20-1 to TRBJ1-5; 7 bases map to TRBD1. The CDR3 runs 13 residues. The germline gives CDR1 DFQATT, CDR2 SNEGSKA (reference sequence). V dropped 3 bases and J dropped 4; count of bases not matched to a gene: 3. In DNA, the CDR3 is TGCAGTGCTAGTCCGACAGGGAATCAGCCCCAGCATTTT. As protein: CSASPTGNQPQHF.

The chain carries TRBV12-3 or TRBV12-4 and TRBJ1-2; TRBD1 aligns across 11 bases. The CDR3 contains 13 residues. With 7 bases clipped from V and 7 bases from J, the junction kept 5 bases outside the gene matches. CDR3 sequence (DNA): TGTGCCAGCATCCGGACAGGGGGCGCTGGCTACACCTTC. Its protein is CASIRTGGAGYTF.

This clone has just one count. The rearrangement uses TRBV28 and TRBJ1-5, with D possibly being TRBD1 (6 bases). Germline V gives CDR1 MDHEN, CDR2 SYDVKM. The V and J ends lost 7 bases and 2 bases respectively, with 18 bases between them. The CDR3 is made up of 16 amino acids. The CDR3 sequence is CASTLRGLGGNQPQHF. The CDR3, as DNA: TGTGCCAGCACACTCAGGGGCCTTGGGGGCAATCAGCCCCAGCATTTT. Filled out from reference TRBV28 and TRBJ1-5, the complete variable domain reads DVKVTQSSRYLVKRTGEKVFLECVQDMDHENMFWYRQDPGLGLRLIYFSYDVKMKEKGDIPEGYSVSREKKERFSLILESASTNQTSMYLCASTLRGLGGNQPQHFGDGTRLSIL.